This T cell receptor beta chain was sequenced during a study of blood T cell repertoires in COVID-19. Patients of the Seattle cohort, enrolled during active infection, were followed longitudinally. V gave up 4 bases and J gave up 2 bases, with 9 bases separating them. Germline V CDR1 and CDR2: MNHEY, SVGEGT. The CDR3 is made up of 15 amino acids. In the authors' workflow: Amplification of reference gene primers provided the estimated nucleated cell counts. The assay was immunoSEQ multiplex PCR, and TCRdb's table has in-frame clones only and misses some. From that table come the V and J calls and clone size; the DNA was used to work out D and trimming. The repertoire holds under 250,000 clones, with roughly 90% as singletons.

The TCR comes from a man aged 45 to 65 with COVID-19, enrolled during active disease. Sequencing was done on a sample of peripheral blood. The V gene is TRBV6-2 or TRBV6-3, the J gene TRBJ2-6; D may be TRBD1 (5 bases). As DNA, the CDR3 is TGTGCCAGCAGTTCTCAGGGTACTGGGGCCAACGTCCTGACTTTC. Its protein is CASSSQGTGANVLTF.